The table lists the clone carrying this TCR beta chain with a count of one. Measured with immunoSEQ multiplex PCR; TCRdb has only the in-frame clones, and not every one. Of roughly 15,000 clones detected, less than 75% appear once; the ten largest clones hold roughly 2.5%. The data were obtained in a study of neoadjuvant anti-PD-1 for oral cavity cancer. Time point reported: after neoadjuvant nivolumab, at surgical resection. Germline values: CDR1 LNHDA, CDR2 SQIVND (reference sequence). This CDR3 has 17 residues. V shed 5 bases and J shed 0 bases, with 19 bases lying between them. This chain uses TRBV19 with TRBJ1-1, with a possible D match to TRBD1 (5 bases). The sequence derives from a person aged 35-79 years with oral cavity squamous cell carcinoma. Specimen: PBMCs, collected after nivolumab (anti-PD-1) treatment. As DNA, the CDR3 is TGTGCCAGTAGTCCGGAGGGGATACTAACAATGAACACTGAAGCTTTCTTT. This encodes CASSPEGILTMNTEAFF.